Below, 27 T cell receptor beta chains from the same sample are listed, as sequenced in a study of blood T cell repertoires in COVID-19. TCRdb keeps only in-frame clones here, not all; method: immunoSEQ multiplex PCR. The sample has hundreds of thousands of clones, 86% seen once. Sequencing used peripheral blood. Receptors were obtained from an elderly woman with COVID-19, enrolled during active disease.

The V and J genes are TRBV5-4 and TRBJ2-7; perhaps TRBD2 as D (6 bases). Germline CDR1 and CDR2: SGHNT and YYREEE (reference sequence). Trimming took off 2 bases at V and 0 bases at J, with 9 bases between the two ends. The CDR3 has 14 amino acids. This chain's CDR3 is CASSFGGGSYEQYF. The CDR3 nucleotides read TGTGCCAGCAGCTTTGGGGGAGGCTCCTACGAGCAGTACTTC.

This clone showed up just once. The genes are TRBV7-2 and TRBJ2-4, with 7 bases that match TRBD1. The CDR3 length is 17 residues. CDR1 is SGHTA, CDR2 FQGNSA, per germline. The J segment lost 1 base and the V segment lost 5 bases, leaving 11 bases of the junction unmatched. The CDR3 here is CASSAQVGTAAKNIQYF. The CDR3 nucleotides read TGTGCCAGCAGCGCTCAAGTCGGGACAGCCGCCAAAAACATTCAGTACTTC.

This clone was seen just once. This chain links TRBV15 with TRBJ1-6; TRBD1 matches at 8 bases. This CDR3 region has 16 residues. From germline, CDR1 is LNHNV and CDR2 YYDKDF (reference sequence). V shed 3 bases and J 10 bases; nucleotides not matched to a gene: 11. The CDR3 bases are TGTGCCACCAGCAGGGACCCGACAGGGGCTGGATCACCCCTCCACTTT. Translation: CATSRDPTGAGSPLHF.

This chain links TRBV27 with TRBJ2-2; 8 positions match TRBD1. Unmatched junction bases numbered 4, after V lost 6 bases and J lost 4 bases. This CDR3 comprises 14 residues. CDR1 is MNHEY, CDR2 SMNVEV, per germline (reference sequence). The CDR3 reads CASRKTGGTGELFF. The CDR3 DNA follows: TGTGCCAGCAGGAAAACAGGGGGCACCGGGGAGCTGTTTTTT.

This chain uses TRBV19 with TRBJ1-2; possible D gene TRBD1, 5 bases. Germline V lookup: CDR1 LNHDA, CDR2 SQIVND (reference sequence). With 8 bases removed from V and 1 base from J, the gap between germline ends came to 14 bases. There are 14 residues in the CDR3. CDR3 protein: CASARQSLNYGYTF. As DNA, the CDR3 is TGTGCCAGTGCCAGACAGAGCCTTAACTATGGCTACACCTTC.

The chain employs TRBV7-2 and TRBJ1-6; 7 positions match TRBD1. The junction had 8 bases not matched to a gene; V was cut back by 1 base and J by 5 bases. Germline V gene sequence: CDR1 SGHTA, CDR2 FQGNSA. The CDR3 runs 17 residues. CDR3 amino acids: CASSLVRTGTDNSPLHF. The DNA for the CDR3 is TGTGCCAGCAGCTTAGTCCGAACCGGGACAGATAATTCACCCCTCCACTTT. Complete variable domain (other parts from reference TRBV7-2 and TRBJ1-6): GAGVSQSPSNKVTEKGKDVELRCDPISGHTALYWYRQSLGQGLEFLIYFQGNSAPDKSGLPSDRFSAERTGGSVSTLTIQRTQQEDSAVYLCASSLVRTGTDNSPLHFGNGTRLTVT.

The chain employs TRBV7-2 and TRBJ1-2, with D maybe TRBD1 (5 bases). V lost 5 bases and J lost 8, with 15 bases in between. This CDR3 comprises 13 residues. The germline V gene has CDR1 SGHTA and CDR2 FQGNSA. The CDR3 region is CASSPRARGGYTF. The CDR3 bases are TGTGCCAGCAGCCCCCGCGCGCGGGGGGGCTACACCTTC. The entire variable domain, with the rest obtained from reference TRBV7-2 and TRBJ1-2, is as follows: GAGVSQSPSNKVTEKGKDVELRCDPISGHTALYWYRQSLGQGLEFLIYFQGNSAPDKSGLPSDRFSAERTGGSVSTLTIQRTQQEDSAVYLCASSPRARGGYTFGSGTRLTVV.

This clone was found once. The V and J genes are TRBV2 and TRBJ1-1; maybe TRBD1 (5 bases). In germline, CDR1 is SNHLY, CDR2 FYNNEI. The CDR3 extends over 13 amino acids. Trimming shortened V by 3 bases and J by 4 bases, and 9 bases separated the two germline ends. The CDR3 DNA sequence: TGTGCCAGCAGTGACCAGGGCCTCACTGAAGCTTTCTTT. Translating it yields CASSDQGLTEAFF.

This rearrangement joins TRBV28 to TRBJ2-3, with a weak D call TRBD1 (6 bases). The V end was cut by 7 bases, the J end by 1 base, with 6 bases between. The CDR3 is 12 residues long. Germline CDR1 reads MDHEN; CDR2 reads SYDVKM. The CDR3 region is CASTGGTDTQYF. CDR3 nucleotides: TGTGCCAGCACAGGGGGCACAGATACGCAGTATTTT.

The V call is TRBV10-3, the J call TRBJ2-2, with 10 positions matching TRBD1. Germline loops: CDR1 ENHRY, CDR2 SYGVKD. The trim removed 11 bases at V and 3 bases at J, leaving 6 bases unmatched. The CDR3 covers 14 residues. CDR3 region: CASSGTGDTGELFF. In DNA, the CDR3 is TGTGCCTCCAGCGGGACAGGGGACACCGGGGAGCTGTTTTTT.

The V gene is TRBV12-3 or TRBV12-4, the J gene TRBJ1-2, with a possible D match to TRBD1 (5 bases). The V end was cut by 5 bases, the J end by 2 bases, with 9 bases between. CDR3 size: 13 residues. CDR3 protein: CASSTRGNYGYTF. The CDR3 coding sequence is TGTGCCAGCAGTACCCGGGGGAACTATGGCTACACCTTC.

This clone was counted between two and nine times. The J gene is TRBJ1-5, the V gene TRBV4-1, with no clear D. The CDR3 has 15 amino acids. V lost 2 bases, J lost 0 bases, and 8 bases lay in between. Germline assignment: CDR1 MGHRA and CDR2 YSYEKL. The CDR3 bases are TGCGCCAGCAGCCAATCGCGGATTAGCAATCAGCCCCAGCATTTT. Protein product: CASSQSRISNQPQHF.

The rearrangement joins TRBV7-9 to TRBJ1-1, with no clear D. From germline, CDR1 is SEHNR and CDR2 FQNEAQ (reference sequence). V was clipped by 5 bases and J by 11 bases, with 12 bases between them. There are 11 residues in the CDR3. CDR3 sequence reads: CASSPKIEAFF. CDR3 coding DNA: TGTGCCAGCAGCCCGAAGATAGAGGCTTTCTTT.

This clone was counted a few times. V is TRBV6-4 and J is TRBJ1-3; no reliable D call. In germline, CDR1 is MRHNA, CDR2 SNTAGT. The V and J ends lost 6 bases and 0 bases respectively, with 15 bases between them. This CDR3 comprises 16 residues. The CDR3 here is CASRRSTDYSGNTIYF. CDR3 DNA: TGTGCCAGCAGACGGTCAACAGATTACTCTGGAAACACCATATATTTT.

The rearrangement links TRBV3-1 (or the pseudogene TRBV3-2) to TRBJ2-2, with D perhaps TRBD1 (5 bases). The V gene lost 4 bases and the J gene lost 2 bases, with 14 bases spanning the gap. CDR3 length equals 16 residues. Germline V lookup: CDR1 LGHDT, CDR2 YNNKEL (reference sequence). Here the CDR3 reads CASSLRESRNTGELFF. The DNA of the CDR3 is TGTGCCAGCAGCCTCAGGGAATCGAGAAACACCGGGGAGCTGTTTTTT.

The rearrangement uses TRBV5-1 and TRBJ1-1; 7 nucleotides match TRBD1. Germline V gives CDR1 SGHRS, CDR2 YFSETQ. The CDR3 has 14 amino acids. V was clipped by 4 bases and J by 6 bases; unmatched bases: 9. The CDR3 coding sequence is TGCGCCAGCAGCATAACAGGGGCCAGGGCTGAAGCTTTCTTT. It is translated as CASSITGARAEAFF.

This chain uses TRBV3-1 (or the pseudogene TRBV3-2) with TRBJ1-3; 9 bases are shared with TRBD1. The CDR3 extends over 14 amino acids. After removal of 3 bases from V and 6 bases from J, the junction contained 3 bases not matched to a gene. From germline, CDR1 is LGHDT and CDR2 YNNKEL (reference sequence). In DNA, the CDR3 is TGTGCCAGCAGCCACCGGACAGGGGAAAACACCATATATTTT. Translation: CASSHRTGENTIYF.

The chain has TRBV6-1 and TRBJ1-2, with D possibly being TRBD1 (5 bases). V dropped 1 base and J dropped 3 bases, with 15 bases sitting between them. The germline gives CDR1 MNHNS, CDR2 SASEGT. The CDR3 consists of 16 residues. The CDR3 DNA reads TGTGCCAGCAGTGAAGTAAAGCAGGGCCTGTACTATGGCTACACCTTC. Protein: CASSEVKQGLYYGYTF.

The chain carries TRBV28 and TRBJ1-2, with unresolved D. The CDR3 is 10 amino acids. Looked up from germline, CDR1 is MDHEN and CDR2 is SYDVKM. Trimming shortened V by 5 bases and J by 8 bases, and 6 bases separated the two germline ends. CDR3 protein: CASSNQGYTF. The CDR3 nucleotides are TGTGCCAGCAGTAATCAGGGCTACACCTTC.

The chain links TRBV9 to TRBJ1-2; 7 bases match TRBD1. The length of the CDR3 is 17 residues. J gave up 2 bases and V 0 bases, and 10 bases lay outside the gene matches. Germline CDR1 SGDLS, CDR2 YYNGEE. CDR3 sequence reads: CASSVGVGGELNYGYTF. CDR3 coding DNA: TGTGCCAGCAGCGTAGGGGTAGGGGGCGAATTGAACTATGGCTACACCTTC.

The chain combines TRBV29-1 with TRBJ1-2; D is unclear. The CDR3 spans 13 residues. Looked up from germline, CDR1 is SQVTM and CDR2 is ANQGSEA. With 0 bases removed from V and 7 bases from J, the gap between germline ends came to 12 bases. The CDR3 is CSVEELNSRGYTF. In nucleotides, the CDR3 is TGCAGCGTTGAAGAATTAAACAGCCGTGGCTACACCTTC.

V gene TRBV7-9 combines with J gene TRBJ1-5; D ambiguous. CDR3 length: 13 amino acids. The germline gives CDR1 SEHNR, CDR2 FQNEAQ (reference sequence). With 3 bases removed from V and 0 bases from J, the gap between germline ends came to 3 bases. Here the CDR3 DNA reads TGTGCCAGCAGCTTTAGTAGCAATCAGCCCCAGCATTTT. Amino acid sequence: CASSFSSNQPQHF.

This chain's CDR3 is CASRGTGGPNEKLFF. The CDR3 nucleotides read TGTGCCAGCAGAGGGACAGGGGGCCCTAATGAAAAACTGTTTTTT. The rearrangement uses TRBV2 and TRBJ1-4; 12 bases fit TRBD1. This CDR3 comprises 15 residues. Germline CDR1 reads SNHLY; CDR2 reads FYNNEI. V shed 6 bases, J shed 3 bases, and the junction held 2 bases outside the gene matches.

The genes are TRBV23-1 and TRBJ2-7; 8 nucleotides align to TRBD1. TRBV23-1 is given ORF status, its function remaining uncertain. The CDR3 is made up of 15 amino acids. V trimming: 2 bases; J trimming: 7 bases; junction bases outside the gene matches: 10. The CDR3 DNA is TGCGCCAGCAGTCAACAGGGGGCGAGTCGAGAAGAGCAGTACGTC. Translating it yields CASSQQGASREEQYV.

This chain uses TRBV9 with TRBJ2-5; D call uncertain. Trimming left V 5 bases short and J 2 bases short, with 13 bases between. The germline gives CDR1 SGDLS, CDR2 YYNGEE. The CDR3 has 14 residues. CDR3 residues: CASSLQPEQETQYF. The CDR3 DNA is TGTGCCAGCAGTCTACAGCCCGAGCAAGAGACCCAGTACTTC.

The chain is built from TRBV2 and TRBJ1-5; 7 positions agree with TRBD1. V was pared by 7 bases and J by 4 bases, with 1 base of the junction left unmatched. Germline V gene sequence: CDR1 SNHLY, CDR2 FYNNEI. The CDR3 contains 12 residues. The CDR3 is CASKGANQPQHF. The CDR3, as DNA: TGTGCCAGCAAGGGGGCAAATCAGCCCCAGCATTTT. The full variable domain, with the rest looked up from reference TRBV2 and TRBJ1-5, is EPEVTQTPSHQVTQMGQEVILRCVPISNHLYFYWYRQILGQKVEFLVSFYNNEISEKSEIFDDQFSVERPDGSNFTLKIRSTKLEDSAMYFCASKGANQPQHFGDGTRLSIL.

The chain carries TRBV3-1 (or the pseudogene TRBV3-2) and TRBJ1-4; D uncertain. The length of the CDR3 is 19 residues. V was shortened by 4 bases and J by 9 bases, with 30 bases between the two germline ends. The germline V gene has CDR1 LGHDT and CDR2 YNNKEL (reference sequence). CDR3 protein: CASSPILPPGRFSQKKLFF. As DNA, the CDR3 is TGTGCCAGCAGCCCCATCTTACCCCCGGGGAGGTTCTCTCAAAAAAAACTGTTTTTT.